The 10 T cell receptor beta chains below come from one sample, sequenced in a study of T cells after yellow fever vaccination. MiXCR was run by TCRdb on the 5' RACE reads, yielding one entry per CDR3 protein. In the table there are approximately 85,000 distinct CDR3 sequences, 10% to 15% of which are singletons. The input for sequencing was CD8+ T cells not binding an NS4B(214-222) dextramer, sorted from PBMCs, taken roughly 23 days after the first yellow fever vaccination. The receptors stem from a young man who received the YFV17D yellow fever vaccine.

The chain carries TRBV12-3 or TRBV12-4 and TRBJ2-7; TRBD1 agrees at 8 bases. V lost 4 bases, J lost 0 bases, and 8 bases stayed unmatched. The CDR3 covers 16 residues. CDR3 amino acids: CASSSTRGRRSYEQYF. CDR3 DNA: TGTGCCAGCAGTTCCACCAGGGGGCGACGCTCCTACGAGCAGTACTTC.

This clonotype was recorded at least ten times. The chain links TRBV20-1 to TRBJ2-3; TRBD1 aligns across 9 bases. With 5 bases clipped from V and 2 bases from J, the junction kept 5 bases outside the gene matches. The CDR3 has 14 amino acids. Looked up from germline, CDR1 is DFQATT and CDR2 is SNEGSKA (reference sequence). The CDR3, as DNA: TGCAGTGCTCGCCGGGACAGGGACACAGATACGCAGTATTTT. Protein sequence: CSARRDRDTDTQYF.

This clonotype was found a few times. Compared with germline, one end of the junction differs, possibly owing to a read error. This CDR3 reads CASSLSPEDNQPQHF. CDR3 DNA sequence: TGTGCTAGCAGCTTATCCCCAGAGGACAATCAGCCCCAGCATTTT. The chain joins TRBV7-7 to TRBJ1-5; no definite D call. Germline values: CDR1 SSHAT, CDR2 FNYEAQ (reference sequence). This CDR3 is built from 15 residues.

The chain employs TRBV3-1 and TRBJ1-4; D call uncertain. Germline V gene data show CDR1 as LGHDT and CDR2 as YNNKEL (reference sequence). Between the trimmed V and J ends, which lost 4 bases and 5 bases, there was a span of 11 bases. The CDR3 length is 14 residues. CDR3 nucleotides: TGTGCCAGCAGCCCGGACGGGTGGAATGAAAAACTGTTTTTT. Its protein product is CASSPDGWNEKLFF.

This clonotype was observed at least ten times. J is TRBJ1-5 and V is TRBV27; no definite D call. V lost 1 base, J lost 4 bases, and 8 bases lay in between. Germline assignment: CDR1 MNHEY and CDR2 SMNVEV (reference sequence). CDR3 length: 14 amino acids. The CDR3 here is CASSLYGQNQPQHF. The CDR3 DNA sequence: TGTGCCAGCAGTTTATATGGCCAAAATCAGCCCCAGCATTTT.

V is TRBV27 and J is TRBJ1-4, with a tentative D call TRBD1 (6 bases). The CDR3 consists of 16 residues. Per germline, CDR1 MNHEY and CDR2 SMNVEV (reference sequence). V dropped 1 base and J dropped 0 bases, with 9 bases sitting between them. The CDR3 reads CASSLYRAATNEKLFF. CDR3 sequence (DNA): TGTGCCAGCAGTTTATACAGGGCTGCAACTAATGAAAAACTGTTTTTT.

This rearrangement joins TRBV4-1 to TRBJ1-1, with unresolved D. The V end lost 2 bases, the J end lost 4 bases, and 8 bases lay between the germline ends. Germline V lookup: CDR1 MGHRA, CDR2 YSYEKL. The CDR3 totals 13 residues. CDR3 sequence reads: CASSQREITEAFF. CDR3 DNA sequence: TGCGCCAGCAGCCAAAGGGAGATCACTGAAGCTTTCTTT.

This sequence joins TRBV5-1 and TRBJ2-1, with 7 bases matching TRBD2. Trimming removed 2 bases from V and 3 bases from J; junction bases left unmatched: 20. From germline, CDR1 is SGHRS and CDR2 YFSETQ. The CDR3 extends over 20 amino acids. This chain's CDR3 is CASSFEIPGGTDIGYNEQFF. The CDR3 region has the DNA TGCGCCAGCAGCTTTGAGATCCCGGGGGGTACAGATATAGGCTACAATGAGCAGTTCTTC.

The rearrangement uses TRBV4-2 and TRBJ2-1; the D gene is possibly TRBD1 (5 bases). The germline V gene encodes CDR1 LGHNA and CDR2 YNFKEQ. The CDR3 covers 14 residues. Trimming left V 6 bases short and J 4 bases short, with 13 bases between. This CDR3 reads CASRDLGAYNEQFF. CDR3 coding DNA: TGTGCCAGCAGGGACCTTGGGGCATACAATGAGCAGTTCTTC.

V usage is TRBV7-2 and J usage is TRBJ1-1, with D possibly TRBD1 on 6 matching bases. This CDR3 contains 12 residues. The V and J ends lost 4 bases and 8 bases respectively, with 11 bases between them. From germline, CDR1 is SGHTA and CDR2 FQGNSA. CDR3 loop: CASSWGGAEAFF. The CDR3 DNA reads TGTGCCAGCAGCTGGGGGGGGGCAGAAGCTTTCTTT.